The entry below describes one TCR beta chain. The sample comes from a study of control samples from healthy donors and cancer patients. J gave up 3 bases and V 3 bases, and 8 bases lay outside the gene matches. CDR1 and CDR2 (germline): SGDLS, YYNGEE. The length of the CDR3 is 16 residues. TCRdb keeps only in-frame clones here, not all; method: immunoSEQ multiplex PCR. The sample has roughly 120,000 clones, 89% seen once. This chain links TRBV9 with TRBJ2-3; 9 nucleotides agree with TRBD1. The sample comprised blood. The TCR sequence derives from a man aged 50-60 years in good health. In DNA form, the CDR3 reads TGTGCCAGCAGCGCGAACGGACAGGGGTTGACAGATACGCAGTATTTT. This gives the protein CASSANGQGLTDTQYF. Looking up the rest from reference TRBV9 and TRBJ2-3 gives the full variable domain: DSGVTQTPKHLITATGQRVTLRCSPRSGDLSVYWYQQSLDQGLQFLIQYYNGEERAKGNILERFSAQQFPDLHSELNLSSLELGDSALYFCASSANGQGLTDTQYFGPGTRLTVL.